This TCR beta chain came from a study of blood T cell repertoires in COVID-19. Note on this clone: Other DNA sequences within the sample encode an identical CDR3.

V was clipped by 6 bases and J by 1 base, with 3 bases between them. This CDR3 is built from 10 residues. The V gene's germline CDR1 is DFQATT and CDR2 SNEGSKA (reference sequence). Original analysis: Reference gene primer amplification gave nucleated cell count estimates. TCRdb's copy holds only in-frame clones and misses some; the assay was immunoSEQ multiplex PCR. The V and J calls and the clone size are those of that table, but D and trimming were determined from the DNA. The repertoire holds about 270,000 clones, with approximately 81% as singletons. The receptor was derived from a woman aged 18 to 35 with acute or convalescent COVID-19. The chain uses TRBV20-1 and TRBJ2-5; D is uncertain. The sequenced material came from peripheral blood. The CDR3 bases are TGCAGTGCGCGCCAAGAGACCCAGTACTTC. Translation gives CSARQETQYF.